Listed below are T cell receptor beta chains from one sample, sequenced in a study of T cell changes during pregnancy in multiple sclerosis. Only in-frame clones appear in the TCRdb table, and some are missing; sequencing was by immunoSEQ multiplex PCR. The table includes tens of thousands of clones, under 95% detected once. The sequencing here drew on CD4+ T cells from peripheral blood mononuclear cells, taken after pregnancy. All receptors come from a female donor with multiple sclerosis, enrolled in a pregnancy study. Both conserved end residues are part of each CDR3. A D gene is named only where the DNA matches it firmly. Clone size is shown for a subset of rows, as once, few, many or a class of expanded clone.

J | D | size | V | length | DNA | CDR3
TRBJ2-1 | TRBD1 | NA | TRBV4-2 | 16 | TGTGCCAGCACCCCGCGTGAGACAGGGGCTCGGGGTGAGCAGTTCTTC | CASTPRETGARGEQFF
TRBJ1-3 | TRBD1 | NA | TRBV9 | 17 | TGTGCCAGCAGCCCCCCGCGCCCCGGGACAGGTGGAAACACCATATATTTT | CASSPPRPGTGGNTIYF
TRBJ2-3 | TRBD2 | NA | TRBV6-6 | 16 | TGTGCCAGCAGTTCACGACTAGCGGGGGGCACAGATACGCAGTATTTT | CASSSRLAGGTDTQYF
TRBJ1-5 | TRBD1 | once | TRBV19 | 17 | TGTGCCAGTAGTATCTCCGGGACAGGGCTCCGCAATCAGCCCCAGCATTTT | CASSISGTGLRNQPQHF
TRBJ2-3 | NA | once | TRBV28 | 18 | TGTGCCAGCAGCACCTTCTTGTACAGGGCGCCTAGCACAGATACGCAGTATTTT | CASSTFLYRAPSTDTQYF
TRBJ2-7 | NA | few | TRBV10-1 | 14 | TGCGCCAGCAGTGAGCCGGGGTCCCCCTACGAGCAGTACTTC | CASSEPGSPYEQYF
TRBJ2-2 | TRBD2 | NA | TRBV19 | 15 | TGTGCCAGTACCGCGGGAGGGGGGAAGACCGGGGAGCTGTTTTTT | CASTAGGGKTGELFF
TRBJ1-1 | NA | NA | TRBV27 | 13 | TGTGCCAGCAGTATTCATGGGACTGCGTCGGCTTTCTTT | CASSIHGTASAFF
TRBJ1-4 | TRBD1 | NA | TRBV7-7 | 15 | TGTGCCAGCAGCCCAGGGGGCAGGACTAATGAAAAACTGTTTTTT | CASSPGGRTNEKLFF
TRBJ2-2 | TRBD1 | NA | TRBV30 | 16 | TGTGCCTTCCCCCACAGGGGTTTCCGGCATACCGGGGAGCTGTTTTTT | CAFPHRGFRHTGELFF
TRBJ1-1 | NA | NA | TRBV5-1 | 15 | TGCGCCAGCAGCTTCAACAGGGTCGTGAACACTGAAGCTTTCTTT | CASSFNRVVNTEAFF
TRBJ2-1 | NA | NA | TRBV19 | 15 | TGTGCCAGTAGTATAGTGGCTAGTACCCACAATGAGCAGTTCTTC | CASSIVASTHNEQFF
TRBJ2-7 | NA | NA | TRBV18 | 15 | TGTGCCAGCTCACCATTGAGGGGGAGCTCCTACGAGCAGTACTTC | CASSPLRGSSYEQYF
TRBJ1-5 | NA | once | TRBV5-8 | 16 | TGTGCCAGCAGCTTGTTTGCAGGGCCTAGCAATCAGCCCCAGCATTTT | CASSLFAGPSNQPQHF
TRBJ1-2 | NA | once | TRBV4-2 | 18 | TGTGCCAGCAGCCAAGAGGAGGGGAGTAGCTCCTTCAACTATGGCTACACCTTC | CASSQEEGSSSFNYGYTF
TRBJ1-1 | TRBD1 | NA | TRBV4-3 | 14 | TGCGCCAGCAGCCAAACAACAGGGGGCACTGAAGCTTTCTTT | CASSQTTGGTEAFF
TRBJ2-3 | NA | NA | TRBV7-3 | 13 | TGTGCCAGCAGCTTCCAGGGCACAGATACGCAGTATTTT | CASSFQGTDTQYF
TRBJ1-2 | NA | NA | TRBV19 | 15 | TGTGCCACCAGGCCTTTGGTGACAGGTATCTATGGCTACACCTTC | CATRPLVTGIYGYTF
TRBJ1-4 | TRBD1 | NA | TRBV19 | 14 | TGTGCCAGTAGGGTACAGGGGGGTGCGGAAAAACTGTTTTTT | CASRVQGGAEKLFF
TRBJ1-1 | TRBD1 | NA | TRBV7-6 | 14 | TGTGCCAGCAGCTTAGGACAGGGACGGACTGAAGCTTTCTTT | CASSLGQGRTEAFF
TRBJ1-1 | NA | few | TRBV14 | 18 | TGTGCCAGCAGCCAACCTCCGGGACTCCTAAGTCCGAACACTGAAGCTTTCTTT | CASSQPPGLLSPNTEAFF
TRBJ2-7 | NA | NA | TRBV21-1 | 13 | TGTGCCAGCAGCGTAAGGGGGCAGGGGGCAATGTACTTC | CASSVRGQGAMYF
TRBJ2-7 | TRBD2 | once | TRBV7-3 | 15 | TGTGCCAGCAGCTTAAGGGGCAGCGGGAGATTCGAGCAGTACTTC | CASSLRGSGRFEQYF
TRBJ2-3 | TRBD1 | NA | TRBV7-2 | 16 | TGTGCCAGCAGCTTAGCTTGGGGCCCAGGGGGAGATACGCAGTATTTT | CASSLAWGPGGDTQYF
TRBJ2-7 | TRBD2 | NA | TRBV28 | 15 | TGTGCCAGCAGTCCCTTTAGCGGGAGGGCTCAGGAGCAGTACTTC | CASSPFSGRAQEQYF
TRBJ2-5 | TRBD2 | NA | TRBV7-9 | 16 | TGTGCCAGCAGCTCTGTGGGCGGGGGGCCGCAAGAGACCCAGTACTTC | CASSSVGGGPQETQYF
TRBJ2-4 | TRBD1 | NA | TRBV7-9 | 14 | TGTGCCAGCAGCTTGGGAACAGGGGTAAACATTCAGTACTTC | CASSLGTGVNIQYF
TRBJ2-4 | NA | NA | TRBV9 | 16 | TGTGCCAGCAGCGCCGGACTGGGCAAGGCCAAAAACATTCAGTACTTC | CASSAGLGKAKNIQYF
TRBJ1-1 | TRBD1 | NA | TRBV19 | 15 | TGTGCCAGTATTCACAGGGGGGCGACGGACACTGAAGCTTTCTTT | CASIHRGATDTEAFF
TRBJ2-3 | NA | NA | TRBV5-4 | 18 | TGTGCCAGCAGCTTGGCACCCCTAGGAAGTTTTGGCACAGATACGCAGTATTTT | CASSLAPLGSFGTDTQYF
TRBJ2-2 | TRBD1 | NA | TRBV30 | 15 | TGTGCCTGGAGTCGAGACAGGGCATCCACCGGGGAGCTGTTTTTT | CAWSRDRASTGELFF
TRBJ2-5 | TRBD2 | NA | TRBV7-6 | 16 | TGTGCCAGCAGCTTCAGTAGCGGGGGGCCAGGGGAGACCCAGTACTTC | CASSFSSGGPGETQYF
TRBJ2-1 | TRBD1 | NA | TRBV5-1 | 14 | TGCGCCAGCTCGACAGGGGACATCTACAATGAGCAGTTCTTC | CASSTGDIYNEQFF
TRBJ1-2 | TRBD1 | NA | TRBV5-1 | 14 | TGCGCCAGCAGCTCAGGACAGGGGAAAGCAGGCTACACCTTC | CASSSGQGKAGYTF
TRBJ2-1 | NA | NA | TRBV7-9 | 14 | TGTGCCAGCACTTTCGTCAGCTCCTACAATGAGCAGTTCTTC | CASTFVSSYNEQFF
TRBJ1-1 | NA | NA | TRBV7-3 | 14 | TGTGCCAGCAGCTTAATGCGGGTAAACACTGAAGCTTTCTTT | CASSLMRVNTEAFF
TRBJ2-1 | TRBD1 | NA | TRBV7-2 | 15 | TGTGCCAGCAGCTTAGTGCCAGGGGGTAGGGATGAGCAGTTCTTC | CASSLVPGGRDEQFF
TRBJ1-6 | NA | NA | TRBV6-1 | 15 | TGTGCCAGCAGTGAAAAGGGGTGGCATAATTCACCCCTCCACTTT | CASSEKGWHNSPLHF
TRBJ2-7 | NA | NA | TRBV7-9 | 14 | TGTGCCAGCAGCTTTGCGGGACTCGACTACGAGCAGTACTTC | CASSFAGLDYEQYF
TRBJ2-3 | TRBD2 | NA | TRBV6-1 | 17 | TGTGCCAGCAGTGAAGCGCCCGCGGGAGGGCCCTGGGATACGCAGTATTTT | CASSEAPAGGPWDTQYF
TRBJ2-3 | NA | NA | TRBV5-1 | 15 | TGCGCCAGCAGCTGGCGCGGCCCCGGTCCAGATACGCAGTATTTT | CASSWRGPGPDTQYF
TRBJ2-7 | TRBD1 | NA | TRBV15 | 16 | TGTGCCACCAGCAGAAACCTACTGGGACAGGCATACGAGCAGTACTTC | CATSRNLLGQAYEQYF
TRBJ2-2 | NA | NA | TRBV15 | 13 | TGTGCCACCAGCAAGGGGAGGATCGGGGAGCTGTTTTTT | CATSKGRIGELFF
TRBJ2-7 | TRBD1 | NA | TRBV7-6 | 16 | TGTGCCAGCAGCTTTCTCTCCGGGACAGGGGGCGACGAGCAGTACTTC | CASSFLSGTGGDEQYF
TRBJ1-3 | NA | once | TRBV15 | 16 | TGTGCCACCAGCAGAGATGTGGGGAGCTCTGGAAACACCATATATTTT | CATSRDVGSSGNTIYF
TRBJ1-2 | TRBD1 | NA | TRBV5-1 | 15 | TGCGCCAGCAGCCCGGGACAGGGATATAGCTATGGCTACACCTTC | CASSPGQGYSYGYTF
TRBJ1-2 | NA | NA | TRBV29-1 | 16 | TGCAGCACTCCGGAAAGACAGGATAGGGGTAACTATGGCTACACCTTC | CSTPERQDRGNYGYTF
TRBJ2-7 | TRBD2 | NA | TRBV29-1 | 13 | TGCAGCGTTTTGACTAGCGGGACCTACGAGCAGTACTTC | CSVLTSGTYEQYF
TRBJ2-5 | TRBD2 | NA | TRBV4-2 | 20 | TGTGCCAGCAGCCAAGATCCCCCGGGACTAGCGGGGTTTGGGACGGAGACCCAGTACTTC | CASSQDPPGLAGFGTETQYF
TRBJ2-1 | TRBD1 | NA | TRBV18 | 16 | TGTGCCAGCTCTCGTGGGACAGGTCTTCCCGACAATGAGCAGTTCTTC | CASSRGTGLPDNEQFF
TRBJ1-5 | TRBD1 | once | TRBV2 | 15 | TGTGCCAGCACAGACCAGGACAGGGGGAATCAGCCCCAGCATTTT | CASTDQDRGNQPQHF
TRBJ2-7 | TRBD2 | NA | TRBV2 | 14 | TGTGCCAGCGGGAAAGAGCTAGCGGTCTACGAGCAGTACTTC | CASGKELAVYEQYF
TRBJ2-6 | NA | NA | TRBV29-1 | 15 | TGCAGCGCAGGGGTAATTCTTTCTGGGGCCAACGTCCTGACTTTC | CSAGVILSGANVLTF